Below, 15 T cell receptor beta chains from the same sample are listed, as sequenced in a study of cytomegalovirus exposure and HLA in healthy donors (dated by TCRdb to the late 2010s). Receptors were amplified or captured by the immunoSEQ multiplex PCR assay. A mixture of 60 forward primers for TCR Vbeta segments and 13 reverse primers for TCR Jbeta segments was used in the multiplex PCR. Imported from immuneACCESS, the table was reduced by TCRdb to in-frame sequences with V and J called. These copies leave out some clones; in studies compared against another copy, an unresolved V gene accounts for under half, and the cause of the remainder is not known. Across this sample there are just under 95,000 clones, with around four fifths seen only once. The top ten clones comprise around 7.3% of the sample. The sequenced material came from PBMCs. The receptors were gathered from a man between 45 and 60 years old in good health and CMV-seropositive.

V usage is TRBV9 and J usage is TRBJ2-3, with D maybe TRBD1 (6 bases). Germline V gene sequence: CDR1 SGDLS, CDR2 YYNGEE. The CDR3 is 16 amino acids. Trimming pared 1 base from V and 0 bases from J, leaving 12 bases between. In nucleotides, the CDR3 is TGTGCCAGCAGCGTATCAGGGGCCAAAAGCACAGATACGCAGTATTTT. Its translation is CASSVSGAKSTDTQYF.

Details on this clone: The identical CDR3 is also encoded by other nucleotide sequences in the sample. The chain joins TRBV5-5 to TRBJ1-1; D is unclear. This CDR3 region has 13 residues. The germline V gene encodes CDR1 SGHKS and CDR2 YYEKEE (reference sequence). V lost 3 bases and J 0 bases, leaving 6 bases between the germline ends. The CDR3 sequence is CASSSTVNTEAFF. CDR3 coding DNA: TGTGCCAGCAGCTCCACAGTGAACACTGAAGCTTTCTTT.

V is TRBV12-5 and J is TRBJ2-2; the D gene is possibly TRBD1 (5 bases). Trimming left V 2 bases short and J 4 bases short, with 5 bases between. Germline-derived CDR1 and CDR2 are LGHNT and FRNRAP. The length of the CDR3 is 13 residues. The CDR3 loop reads CASGLQGTGELFF. The CDR3 DNA follows: TGTGCTAGTGGTTTGCAGGGCACCGGGGAGCTGTTTTTT. Looking up the rest from reference TRBV12-5 and TRBJ2-2 gives the full variable domain: DARVTQTPRHKVTEMGQEVTMRCQPILGHNTVFWYRQTMMQGLELLAYFRNRAPLDDSGMPKDRFSAEMPDATLATLKIQPSEPRDSAVYFCASGLQGTGELFFGEGSRLTVL.

This clone was observed a handful of times. The chain has TRBV19 and TRBJ2-7; 8 bases agree with TRBD2. The CDR3 loop spans 15 amino acids. Germline CDR1 and CDR2: LNHDA and SQIVND (reference sequence). V gave up 4 bases and J gave up 2 bases; unmatched junction bases: 7. The DNA for the CDR3 is TGTGCCAGTAGTAGAAGAGCGGGGGAGACCTACGAGCAGTACTTC. Translating it yields CASSRRAGETYEQYF.

The table lists this clone with a count of one. This chain connects TRBV7-7 to TRBJ2-5; tentative D call: TRBD1 (5 bases). CDR3 length: 14 amino acids. Trimming stripped 5 bases from V and 0 bases from J, with 10 bases between. CDR1 and CDR2 from the germline V gene are SSHAT and FNYEAQ (reference sequence). CDR3 amino acids: CASSQGSNQETQYF. CDR3 nucleotides: TGTGCCAGCAGCCAGGGCAGTAACCAAGAGACCCAGTACTTC.

This clone was seen a few times. V usage is TRBV9 and J usage is TRBJ2-7, with 9 positions matching TRBD1. The CDR3 length is 14 residues. V was pared by 3 bases and J by 6 bases, with 7 bases of the junction left unmatched. Germline V gene sequence: CDR1 SGDLS, CDR2 YYNGEE. The CDR3 here is CASSAGQGSGEQYF. CDR3 DNA: TGTGCCAGCAGCGCGGGACAGGGCTCGGGCGAGCAGTACTTC.

This clone has only one observation. The chain joins TRBV28 to TRBJ1-1, with TRBD1 as a possible D gene (5 bases). V lost 3 bases, J lost 5 bases, and 10 bases lay in between. Germline V gene sequence: CDR1 MDHEN, CDR2 SYDVKM. The CDR3 is 13 residues long. The DNA of the CDR3 is TGTGCCAGCAGTTTGAGGGGAGGGACTGAAGCTTTCTTT. It encodes CASSLRGGTEAFF.

The chain couples TRBV30 to TRBJ2-7; D unresolved. Germline V gene sequence: CDR1 GTSNPN, CDR2 SVGIG (reference sequence). The CDR3 is 14 amino acids. V was cut by 1 base and J by 4 bases, with 14 bases left in between. The CDR3 is CAWSDPEYAYEQYF. The CDR3 DNA is TGTGCCTGGAGTGACCCAGAATACGCTTACGAGCAGTACTTC.

This chain connects TRBV7-9 to TRBJ1-1; 7 bases map to TRBD1. V lost 2 bases and J lost 7; bases outside the gene matches: 10. The length of the CDR3 is 15 residues. CDR1 SEHNR and CDR2 FQNEAQ come from the germline V gene (reference sequence). CDR3 in amino acids: CASSLSTGLGSEAFF. For the CDR3, the DNA is TGTGCCAGCAGCTTATCGACAGGGTTGGGGAGTGAAGCTTTCTTT.

The chain combines TRBV6-5 with TRBJ1-1; 8 bases align to TRBD1. CDR3 length: 14 residues. The germline V gene encodes CDR1 MNHEY and CDR2 SVGAGI. Trimming took 1 base from V and 4 from J; bases not matched to a gene: 2. The CDR3 loop is CASSYLQGGTEAFF. The CDR3 nucleotides read TGTGCCAGCAGTTACTTACAGGGGGGCACTGAAGCTTTCTTT.

This clone was seen more than once but under ten times. The chain combines TRBV6-1 with TRBJ2-1, with D tentatively TRBD1 (5 bases). This CDR3 is 14 amino acids long. The V gene lost 4 bases and the J gene lost 8 bases, with 15 bases spanning the gap. The germline gives CDR1 MNHNS, CDR2 SASEGT. Here the CDR3 reads CASSGGSASDEQFF. The CDR3 DNA reads TGTGCCAGCAGTGGGGGCTCCGCGTCCGATGAGCAGTTCTTC.

The chain recombines TRBV6-5 with TRBJ1-2, with 7 nucleotides matching TRBD1. V shed 4 bases, J shed 7 bases, and the junction held 3 bases outside the gene matches. CDR3 length: 12 residues. Germline CDR1 MNHEY, CDR2 SVGAGI. The CDR3 loop is CASSSQGSGYTF. CDR3 DNA sequence: TGTGCCAGCAGTTCACAGGGGAGTGGCTACACCTTC.

In its sample, this clone was seen a few times. The sample carries other DNA sequences with the same CDR3. The V gene is TRBV5-6, the J gene TRBJ1-1, with 7 positions matching TRBD1. CDR1 SGHDT and CDR2 YYEEEE come from the germline V gene. The CDR3 sequence is 14 residues long. Trimming at V came to 4 bases and at J to 4 bases, leaving 7 bases not matched to a gene. In DNA form, the CDR3 reads TGTGCCAGCAGCGCTTACAGGGGAGGCACTGAAGCTTTCTTT. Translating it yields CASSAYRGGTEAFF.

This clone was recorded once. V and J are TRBV18 and TRBJ2-5, with 11 bases lining up with TRBD2. J was trimmed by 2 bases and V by 3 bases; bases with no gene match: 2. From germline, CDR1 is KGHSH and CDR2 LQKENI. The CDR3 is made up of 15 amino acids. CDR3 nucleotides: TGTGCCAGCTCACCTATAGCGGGGGGGCAAGAGACCCAGTACTTC. Residues: CASSPIAGGQETQYF.

The V and J genes are TRBV7-3 and TRBJ1-5, with TRBD1 matching 7 bases. The germline CDR1 and CDR2 sequences are SGHTA and FQGTGA. Losses at the gene ends were 4 bases for V and 7 bases for J; bases not matched to a gene: 7. The CDR3 sequence is 14 residues long. The CDR3 protein is CASSSSGGGQPQHF. The CDR3, as DNA: TGTGCCAGCAGCTCCTCAGGGGGTGGACAGCCCCAGCATTTT.